This T cell receptor beta chain is from a study of human T cells and chemical hapten exposure. Overall study results and limits: With regard to DPC sensitization, TCRs above 1 in 1000 frequency did not change. PT1 expanded TCR counts correlated positively with patch test score.

The table lists this clonotype with many counts. Its antigen is undetermined. TCRdb re-called the RACE reads with MiXCR, one entry per CDR3 protein. The table lists tens of thousands of distinct CDR3 sequences, roughly 6.7% of them singletons, with approximately 1.6% in the top ten. CDR1 is DFQATT and CDR2 is SNEGSKA in the germline V gene (reference sequence). The CDR3 is 14 residues long. The junction had 4 bases not matched to a gene; V was cut back by 0 bases and J by 3 bases. Time point in this sample: pre-sensitization, week 0. Treatment denoted: therapeutic diphenylcyclopropenone sensitization with weekly scalp DPC. Only after blood had been drawn was each patch test applied.

This sample comprised whole blood, obtained in connection with sensitization to the hapten diphenylcyclopropenone (DPC). V gene TRBV20-1 combines with J gene TRBJ2-7, with 8 bases identical to TRBD1. The clonotype was recovered from a woman in her thirties with alopecia areata. Some clones in this sample may be carry-over from other donors' samples. The CDR3 spells CSARDPDRDYEQYF. In DNA form, the CDR3 reads TGCAGTGCTAGAGATCCGGACAGGGACTACGAGCAGTACTTC.